This is a list of T cell receptor beta chains from one sample in a study of T-cell reconstitution after alpha-beta-depleted transplantation in children. TCRdb ran MiXCR on the PCR reads and lists one entry per CDR3 protein. The sample lists about 480,000 distinct CDR3 sequences; about 12% were seen once. The sequenced sample was PBMCs from the stem cell graft donor, obtained from the stem cell graft. The receptors derive from a human donor who donated a stem cell graft to a child with combined immunodeficiency. CDR3s include the opening cysteine and the closing phenylalanine or tryptophan. The D gene is left open where the match is weak. Not all rows give a size; the values are once, few, many and, for expanded clones, a class.

>few|TRBV6-4|TRBJ2-7|-
TGTGCCAGCGGCAGGACAGCTAATTCCTTTGAGTGGGCAGTCCCTACCTACGAGCAGTACTTC
CASGRTANSFEWAVPTYEQYF
>-|TRBV7-3|TRBJ2-7|TRBD1
TGTGCCAGCAGCTTGGTCCCGGGCAGGGGGTACTACGAGCAGTACTTC
CASSLVPGRGYYEQYF
>few|TRBV12-3/TRBV12-4|TRBJ2-3|-
TGTGCCAGCAGTTTATCGGGGACTAGCACAGATACGCAGTATTTT
CASSLSGTSTDTQYF
>many|TRBV12-3/TRBV12-4|TRBJ2-7|-
TGTGCCAGCAGTGTGACAGGATACTACGAGCAGTACTTC
CASSVTGYYEQYF
>-|TRBV18|TRBJ2-1|TRBD1
TGTGCCAGCTCACCGGAGACAGGGCGCCCAGGGTATGAGCAGTTCTTC
CASSPETGRPGYEQFF
>-|TRBV3-1|TRBJ2-4|-
TGTGCCAGCAGCCCCTTCAGGGAGATAGGAGCCAAAAACATTCAGTACTTC
CASSPFREIGAKNIQYF
>few|TRBV11-1|TRBJ2-1|TRBD2
TGTGCCAGCAGCTTGGCCCCCGGGACTAGCGGGAGACTATACAATGAGCAGTTCTTC
CASSLAPGTSGRLYNEQFF
>-|TRBV4-3|TRBJ1-1|TRBD1
TGCGCCAGCAGCCAAGCCCTTACAGGGGTAGCTTTCTTT
CASSQALTGVAFF
>few|TRBV28|TRBJ2-7|-
TGTGCCAGTTCAGGGTGGTCCTACGAGCAGTACTTC
CASSGWSYEQYF
>many|TRBV12-3/TRBV12-4|TRBJ2-1|-
TGTGCCAGCAGTACCAATTACGGTAGGCAGGACAATGAGCAGTTCTTC
CASSTNYGRQDNEQFF
>-|TRBV5-1|TRBJ2-7|-
TGCGCCAGCAGCTTAGTGCCAGCGGCCTACGAGCAGTACTTC
CASSLVPAAYEQYF
>-|TRBV20-1|TRBJ2-1|TRBD1
TGCAGTGCTAGTTGGCAGGGGGCGCGGGATGAGCAGTTCTTC
CSASWQGARDEQFF
>many|TRBV30|TRBJ1-1|-
TGTGCCTGGACGCAGGAGACTGAAGCTTTCTTT
CAWTQETEAFF
>many|TRBV24-1|TRBJ1-1|-
TGTGCCACCAGTGGCGGGGGCGGAATCAACACTGAAGCTTTCTTT
CATSGGGGINTEAFF
>-|TRBV7-2|TRBJ1-2|-
TGTGCCAGCACCTTAGGAGGACCAGCTAACTATGGCTACACCTTC
CASTLGGPANYGYTF
>-|TRBV4-3|TRBJ2-3|TRBD2
TGCGCCAGCAGCCAAACCGGGACTAGCGGAGCAGATACGCAGTATTTT
CASSQTGTSGADTQYF
>-|TRBV6-2/TRBV6-3|TRBJ2-1|TRBD1
TGTGCCACCACCCAGGGGGTCTCCTACAATGAGCAGTTCTTC
CATTQGVSYNEQFF
>-|TRBV6-2/TRBV6-3|TRBJ2-7|TRBD2
TGTGCCAGCAGTTACCGGCGGGGGATCTACGAGCAGTACTTC
CASSYRRGIYEQYF
>few|TRBV20-1|TRBJ2-2|TRBD2
TGCAGTGCTACTAGCGGGATGAACACCGGGGAGCTGTTTTTT
CSATSGMNTGELFF
>many|TRBV12-3/TRBV12-4|TRBJ2-3|TRBD2
TGTGCCAGCAGTGGACTAGCCCCAGATACGCAGTATTTT
CASSGLAPDTQYF
>many|TRBV10-3|TRBJ2-1|TRBD1
TGTGCCACCGGGACAGGGAATTACAATGAGCAGTTCTTC
CATGTGNYNEQFF
>many|TRBV2|TRBJ1-3|-
TGTGCCCCTGGGACGGCCAACTCTGGAAACACCATATATTTT
CAPGTANSGNTIYF
>-|TRBV18|TRBJ2-3|TRBD2
TGTGCCAGCTCAGCCCTCAGCGGGAAAGATACGCAGTATTTT
CASSALSGKDTQYF
>-|TRBV15|TRBJ1-6|-
TGTGCCACCAGCAGAGTAGGGATAGGAATTTCACCCCTCCACTTT
CATSRVGIGISPLHF
>-|TRBV24-1|TRBJ2-7|TRBD1
TGTGCCACAGGGGGACAGGGGACCCACGAGCAGTACTTC
CATGGQGTHEQYF
>-|TRBV7-2|TRBJ2-3|TRBD2
TGTGCCAGCAGCTACAGGACTAGCGGGAGGGAGGAGTATTTT
CASSYRTSGREEYF
>few|TRBV6-5|TRBJ2-2|TRBD1
TGTGCCAGCAGTTCCCGGACAGGGATCAACACCGGGGAGCTGTTTTTT
CASSSRTGINTGELFF
>many|TRBV6-2/TRBV6-3|TRBJ2-1|-
TGTGCCAGCAGCGACCCAGGTTGGGGATACAATGAGCAGTTCTTC
CASSDPGWGYNEQFF
>many|TRBV20-1|TRBJ1-5|-
TGCAGTGCTTCCATGATGACAGGCGATCAGCCCCAGCATTTT
CSASMMTGDQPQHF
>few|TRBV12-3/TRBV12-4|TRBJ2-5|-
TGTGCCAGCAGTTTAGGGACAGCGCCCTTGAGGGAGACCCAGTACTTC
CASSLGTAPLRETQYF
>many|TRBV6-2/TRBV6-3|TRBJ1-2|-
TGTGCCAGCAGTTACGCAGGAACCTCCTATGGCTACACCTTC
CASSYAGTSYGYTF
>few|TRBV7-9|TRBJ1-3|-
TGTGCCAGCAGAACCGGGGGGGGTGACCCCTCTGGAAACACCATATATTTT
CASRTGGGDPSGNTIYF
>many|TRBV5-1|TRBJ2-2|TRBD1
TGCGCCAGCAGCTTCGGGACAGGGGGCACCGGGGAGCTGTTTTTT
CASSFGTGGTGELFF
>-|TRBV3-1|TRBJ1-1|-
TGTGCCAGCAGCCAACAGGGTCGAGACACTGAAGCTTTCTTT
CASSQQGRDTEAFF
>-|TRBV3-1|TRBJ2-7|TRBD2
TGTGCCAGCAGCCAATTGGGGGGACTAGCGGACTCCTACGAGCAGTACTTC
CASSQLGGLADSYEQYF
>few|TRBV10-2|TRBJ2-1|-
TGCGCCAGCAGGACGCCCCTTCCGGGGGATGAGCAGTTCTTC
CASRTPLPGDEQFF
>few|TRBV12-3/TRBV12-4|TRBJ2-2|-
TGTGCCTTAGGCAGAAACACCGGGGAGCTGTTTTTT
CALGRNTGELFF
>few|TRBV6-5|TRBJ2-3|-
TGTGCCAGCAGAACGACACGTAGCACAGATACGCAGTATTTT
CASRTTRSTDTQYF
>-|TRBV29-1|TRBJ2-1|TRBD2
TGCAGCGTGAGCGGGAGGGGGTACAATGAGCAGTTCTTC
CSVSGRGYNEQFF
>-|TRBV6-5|TRBJ1-2|-
TGTGCCAGCAGTTCGGGCTCCTCTAACTATGGCTACACCTTC
CASSSGSSNYGYTF
>-|TRBV6-5|TRBJ2-1|TRBD2
TGTGCCAGCAGTTACTCCAGCGGGGGGGTGAATGAGCAGTTCTTC
CASSYSSGGVNEQFF
>many|TRBV5-1|TRBJ2-7|TRBD2
TGCGCCAGCAGCCTCGGACTAGCGGGAGTTAACGAGCAGTACTTC
CASSLGLAGVNEQYF
>few|TRBV7-6|TRBJ1-1|-
TGTGCCAGCAGCGAGGGGACGAGGGCGAACACTGAAGCTTTCTTT
CASSEGTRANTEAFF
>-|TRBV5-6|TRBJ1-1|TRBD1
TGTGCCAGCAGCCTCGGGACAGGGCTCCGAGGGGCTGAAGCTTTCTTT
CASSLGTGLRGAEAFF
>few|TRBV18|TRBJ2-5|TRBD2
TGTGCCAGCTCACCGACTAGCGGGGGGAAGGAGACCCAGTACTTC
CASSPTSGGKETQYF
>few|TRBV20-1|TRBJ2-5|-
TGCAGTGCTCGGGACGATCAAGAGACCCAGTACTTC
CSARDDQETQYF
>-|TRBV6-2/TRBV6-3|TRBJ2-7|-
TGTGCCAGCAGTTACTCGCGGGAATACGAGCAGTACTTC
CASSYSREYEQYF